The 22 T cell receptor beta chains in this list originate from one sample, sequenced in a study of beta chain features in type 1 diabetes. Study findings and constraints: Type 1 diabetes patients showed a moderate but significant shortening of TCRB CDR3s in all four CD4+ subsets.

Antigens of these TCRs are unknown. The investigators reverse transcribed all of the isolated RNA, so they sequenced expressed TCRB transcripts. Using immunoSEQ multiplex PCR, the repertoire was profiled, and TCRdb retains in-frame clones only, with some absent. The sample yields about 700,000 clones, 13% seen once. The sequencing sample was made of naive CD4+ T cells from blood. The receptors were gathered from a man aged 18 to 29 with type 1 diabetes.

The chain couples TRBV9 to TRBJ2-3, with TRBD2 matching over 8 bases. V was pared by 0 bases and J by 2 bases, with 2 bases of the junction left unmatched. The CDR3 length is 15 residues. The germline gives CDR1 SGDLS, CDR2 YYNGEE. The DNA of the CDR3 is TGTGCCAGCAGCGTAGAGGGACTAGACACAGATACGCAGTATTTT. Encoded protein: CASSVEGLDTDTQYF.

The sample holds a few counts of this clone. This rearrangement joins TRBV29-1 to TRBJ1-3; a possible D gene is TRBD1 (6 bases). Germline CDR1 SQVTM, CDR2 ANQGSEA. The CDR3 sequence is 13 residues long. V was trimmed by 7 bases and J by 0 bases, leaving 10 bases between them. The CDR3 protein is CSEQGLSGNTIYF. CDR3 coding DNA: TGCAGCGAACAGGGTCTCTCTGGAAACACCATATATTTT.

V usage is TRBV30 and J usage is TRBJ1-1; TRBD1 might be the D (5 bases). From germline, CDR1 is GTSNPN and CDR2 SVGIG (reference sequence). V was shortened by 3 bases and J by 2 bases, with 10 bases between the two germline ends. The CDR3 is 13 amino acids. The CDR3 DNA follows: TGTGCCTGGAGCCCCGGGGCCAACACTGAAGCTTTCTTT. Translation gives CAWSPGANTEAFF.

This clone has a handful of counts. The V and J genes are TRBV7-8 and TRBJ2-3; TRBD2 matches 10 bases. With V trimmed by 5 bases and J by 0 bases, 8 bases remained unmatched. Per the germline V gene, CDR1 is SGHVS and CDR2 is FQNEAQ. The CDR3 has 17 amino acids. Here the CDR3 reads CASSQRTSGRSTDTQYF. The CDR3 DNA reads TGTGCCAGCAGCCAACGGACTAGCGGTCGTAGCACAGATACGCAGTATTTT.

This clone has a handful of counts. The gene calls are TRBV5-4 and TRBJ1-4; the D gene is possibly TRBD1 (6 bases). The CDR3 contains 16 residues. Germline V gene sequence: CDR1 SGHNT, CDR2 YYREEE (reference sequence). The V end was cut by 4 bases, the J end by 0 bases, with 13 bases between. The CDR3 coding sequence is TGTGCCAGCAGCCCGGACAGCGGCGCAACTAATGAAAAACTGTTTTTT. It is translated as CASSPDSGATNEKLFF.

This clone was observed a few times. V gene TRBV2 combines with J gene TRBJ2-1; TRBD1 aligns across 8 bases. This CDR3 contains 14 residues. The germline gives CDR1 SNHLY, CDR2 FYNNEI. J was trimmed by 0 bases and V by 8 bases; bases with no gene match: 3. In DNA form, the CDR3 reads TGTGCCAGCTCGGGACAGGTCTCCTACAATGAGCAGTTCTTC. Its protein product is CASSGQVSYNEQFF.

The chain employs TRBV4-1 and TRBJ1-2; D unclear. Germline-derived CDR1 and CDR2 are MGHRA and YSYEKL. The CDR3 has 14 amino acids. Deletions cut 0 bases from V and 4 bases from J, with 9 bases between. This CDR3 reads CASSQDESAYGYTF. The CDR3 DNA reads as TGCGCCAGCAGCCAAGATGAGTCAGCCTATGGCTACACCTTC.

This clone was seen a single time. J is TRBJ1-1 and V is TRBV7-9; TRBD1 matches at 7 bases. CDR1 is SEHNR, CDR2 FQNEAQ, per germline (reference sequence). V shed 8 bases, J shed 5 bases, and the junction held 5 bases outside the gene matches. CDR3 length: 12 residues. CDR3 bases: TGTGCCAGCCAGGGGGAATGGACTGAAGCTTTCTTT. Protein: CASQGEWTEAFF.

The chain combines TRBV2 with TRBJ2-4; no clear D. There are 14 residues in the CDR3. CDR1 SNHLY and CDR2 FYNNEI come from the germline V gene. V was cut by 4 bases and J by 2 bases, with 9 bases left in between. The CDR3 DNA reads as TGTGCCAGCAGTGTGCAGAGTTCCAAAAACATTCAGTACTTC. Its protein is CASSVQSSKNIQYF.

The CDR3 spells CASSSGGQVINSPLHF. DNA for the CDR3: TGTGCCAGCAGTTCCGGGGGACAGGTTATTAATTCACCCCTCCACTTT. The chain couples TRBV6-5 to TRBJ1-6, with 8 bases lining up with TRBD1. This CDR3 is built from 16 residues. Trimming at V came to 4 bases and at J to 6 bases, leaving 8 bases not matched to a gene. Germline V lookup: CDR1 MNHEY, CDR2 SVGAGI.

This chain uses TRBV6-5 with TRBJ1-4; maybe TRBD1 (6 bases). Trimming removed 6 bases at V and 7 bases at J, with 18 bases between. CDR3 length equals 15 residues. Per germline, CDR1 MNHEY and CDR2 SVGAGI. CDR3 in amino acids: CASSILGGASEKLFF. The CDR3 DNA sequence: TGTGCCAGCAGCATACTCGGGGGGGCGAGTGAAAAACTGTTTTTT.

The gene calls are TRBV2 and TRBJ1-6, with 8 bases matching TRBD1. With V trimmed by 6 bases and J by 7 bases, 8 bases remained unmatched. The CDR3 contains 15 residues. CDR1 and CDR2 from the germline V gene are SNHLY and FYNNEI. The CDR3 loop reads CASRNRGYENSPLHF. In DNA form, the CDR3 reads TGTGCCAGCAGGAACAGGGGGTATGAAAATTCACCCCTCCACTTT.

This clone was observed a few times. The chain uses TRBV14 and TRBJ2-1, with 7 bases aligning to TRBD1. With 1 base clipped from V and 2 bases from J, the junction kept 8 bases outside the gene matches. This CDR3 has 17 amino acids. Looked up from germline, CDR1 is SGHDN and CDR2 is FVKESK. CDR3 in amino acids: CASSQAWAGGPYNEQFF. DNA for the CDR3: TGTGCCAGCAGCCAAGCATGGGCAGGGGGTCCCTACAATGAGCAGTTCTTC.

The chain employs TRBV7-9 and TRBJ2-5; the D gene is possibly TRBD2 (7 bases). The CDR3 totals 14 residues. Trimming took 5 bases from V and 4 from J, leaving 14 bases between them. Germline CDR1 and CDR2: SEHNR and FQNEAQ (reference sequence). In nucleotides, the CDR3 is TGTGCCAGCAGCCCCGGGGGGCCCGTAGAGACCCAGTACTTC. Residues: CASSPGGPVETQYF. The full variable domain, in which reference TRBV7-9 and TRBJ2-5 provide the parts outside the CDR3, is DTGVSQNPRHKITKRGQNVTFRCDPISEHNRLYWYRQTLGQGPEFLTYFQNEAQLEKSRLLSDRFSAERPKGSFSTLEIQRTEQGDSAMYLCASSPGGPVETQYFGPGTRLLVL.

This clone occurred a few times. The chain has TRBV5-1 and TRBJ1-6, with 8 bases matching TRBD1. From germline, CDR1 is SGHRS and CDR2 YFSETQ. There are 16 residues in the CDR3. Trimming cost V 2 bases and J 9 bases; bases outside gene matches: 10. The CDR3 reads CASSFGQGFISSPLHF. DNA for the CDR3: TGCGCCAGCAGCTTCGGACAGGGATTTATAAGTTCACCCCTCCACTTT.

The CDR3 is CASSFPGPAGANVLTF. The CDR3 coding sequence is TGCGCCAGCAGCTTCCCAGGGCCAGCTGGGGCCAACGTCCTGACTTTC. The chain links TRBV5-1 to TRBJ2-6; weak D call: TRBD1 (5 bases). Trimming stripped 2 bases from V and 2 bases from J, with 11 bases between. Per the germline V gene, CDR1 is SGHRS and CDR2 is YFSETQ. The CDR3 consists of 16 residues.

This clone has more than one count but fewer than ten. V usage is TRBV30 and J usage is TRBJ1-5, with D uncertain. The CDR3 is made up of 13 amino acids. Deletions cut 8 bases from V and 6 bases from J, with 17 bases between. The germline V gene encodes CDR1 GTSNPN and CDR2 SVGIG (reference sequence). The CDR3 loop is CALSRHESQPQHF. The CDR3 region has the DNA TGTGCCCTATCCCGTCATGAGTCTCAGCCCCAGCATTTT.

The gene calls are TRBV2 and TRBJ2-1; 11 nucleotides agree with TRBD2. The CDR3 runs to 14 residues. V gave up 2 bases and J gave up 15 bases; unmatched junction bases: 9. Per germline, CDR1 SNHLY and CDR2 FYNNEI. The CDR3 nucleotides read TGTGCCAGCAGTGAAAGCCTAGCGGGGGGCCTACGGTTCTTC. Amino acids: CASSESLAGGLRFF.

This clone has only a few counts. The chain combines TRBV13 with TRBJ2-3, with D perhaps TRBD2 (5 bases). CDR3 length: 18 amino acids. The germline V gene has CDR1 PRHDT and CDR2 FYEKMQ (reference sequence). Deletions cut 3 bases from V and 0 bases from J, with 19 bases between. The CDR3 region has the DNA TGTGCCAGCAGCTTGCTAGGGCTAGCACTAACTAGCACAGATACGCAGTATTTT. This encodes CASSLLGLALTSTDTQYF.

V and J are TRBV6-5 and TRBJ1-2, with TRBD1 identical over 8 bases. CDR1 is MNHEY, CDR2 SVGAGI, per germline. The length of the CDR3 is 15 residues. The J segment lost 4 bases and the V segment lost 8 bases, leaving 12 bases of the junction unmatched. As DNA, the CDR3 is TGTGCCAGCCAAGCAGGGGGCTCTCTACCCTATGGCTACACCTTC. Protein: CASQAGGSLPYGYTF.

The chain carries TRBV6-5 and TRBJ1-2; a weak D match, TRBD1 (6 bases). The CDR3 is 12 residues long. The ends were cut back, 1 base at V and 10 bases at J, with 10 bases in the middle. The germline gives CDR1 MNHEY, CDR2 SVGAGI. The CDR3 is CASSYWGLDYTF. CDR3 bases: TGTGCCAGCAGTTACTGGGGGCTCGACTACACCTTC.

In this sample, this clone turned up a few times. The J gene is TRBJ2-1, the V gene TRBV7-2; TRBD2 is a possible D gene (5 bases). Germline V gives CDR1 SGHTA, CDR2 FQGNSA. V lost 4 bases and J 1 base, leaving 11 bases between the germline ends. The CDR3 consists of 15 residues. The CDR3 DNA follows: TGTGCCAGCAGCTCCAGCGGTAATTCCTACAATGAGCAGTTCTTC. It specifies CASSSSGNSYNEQFF.